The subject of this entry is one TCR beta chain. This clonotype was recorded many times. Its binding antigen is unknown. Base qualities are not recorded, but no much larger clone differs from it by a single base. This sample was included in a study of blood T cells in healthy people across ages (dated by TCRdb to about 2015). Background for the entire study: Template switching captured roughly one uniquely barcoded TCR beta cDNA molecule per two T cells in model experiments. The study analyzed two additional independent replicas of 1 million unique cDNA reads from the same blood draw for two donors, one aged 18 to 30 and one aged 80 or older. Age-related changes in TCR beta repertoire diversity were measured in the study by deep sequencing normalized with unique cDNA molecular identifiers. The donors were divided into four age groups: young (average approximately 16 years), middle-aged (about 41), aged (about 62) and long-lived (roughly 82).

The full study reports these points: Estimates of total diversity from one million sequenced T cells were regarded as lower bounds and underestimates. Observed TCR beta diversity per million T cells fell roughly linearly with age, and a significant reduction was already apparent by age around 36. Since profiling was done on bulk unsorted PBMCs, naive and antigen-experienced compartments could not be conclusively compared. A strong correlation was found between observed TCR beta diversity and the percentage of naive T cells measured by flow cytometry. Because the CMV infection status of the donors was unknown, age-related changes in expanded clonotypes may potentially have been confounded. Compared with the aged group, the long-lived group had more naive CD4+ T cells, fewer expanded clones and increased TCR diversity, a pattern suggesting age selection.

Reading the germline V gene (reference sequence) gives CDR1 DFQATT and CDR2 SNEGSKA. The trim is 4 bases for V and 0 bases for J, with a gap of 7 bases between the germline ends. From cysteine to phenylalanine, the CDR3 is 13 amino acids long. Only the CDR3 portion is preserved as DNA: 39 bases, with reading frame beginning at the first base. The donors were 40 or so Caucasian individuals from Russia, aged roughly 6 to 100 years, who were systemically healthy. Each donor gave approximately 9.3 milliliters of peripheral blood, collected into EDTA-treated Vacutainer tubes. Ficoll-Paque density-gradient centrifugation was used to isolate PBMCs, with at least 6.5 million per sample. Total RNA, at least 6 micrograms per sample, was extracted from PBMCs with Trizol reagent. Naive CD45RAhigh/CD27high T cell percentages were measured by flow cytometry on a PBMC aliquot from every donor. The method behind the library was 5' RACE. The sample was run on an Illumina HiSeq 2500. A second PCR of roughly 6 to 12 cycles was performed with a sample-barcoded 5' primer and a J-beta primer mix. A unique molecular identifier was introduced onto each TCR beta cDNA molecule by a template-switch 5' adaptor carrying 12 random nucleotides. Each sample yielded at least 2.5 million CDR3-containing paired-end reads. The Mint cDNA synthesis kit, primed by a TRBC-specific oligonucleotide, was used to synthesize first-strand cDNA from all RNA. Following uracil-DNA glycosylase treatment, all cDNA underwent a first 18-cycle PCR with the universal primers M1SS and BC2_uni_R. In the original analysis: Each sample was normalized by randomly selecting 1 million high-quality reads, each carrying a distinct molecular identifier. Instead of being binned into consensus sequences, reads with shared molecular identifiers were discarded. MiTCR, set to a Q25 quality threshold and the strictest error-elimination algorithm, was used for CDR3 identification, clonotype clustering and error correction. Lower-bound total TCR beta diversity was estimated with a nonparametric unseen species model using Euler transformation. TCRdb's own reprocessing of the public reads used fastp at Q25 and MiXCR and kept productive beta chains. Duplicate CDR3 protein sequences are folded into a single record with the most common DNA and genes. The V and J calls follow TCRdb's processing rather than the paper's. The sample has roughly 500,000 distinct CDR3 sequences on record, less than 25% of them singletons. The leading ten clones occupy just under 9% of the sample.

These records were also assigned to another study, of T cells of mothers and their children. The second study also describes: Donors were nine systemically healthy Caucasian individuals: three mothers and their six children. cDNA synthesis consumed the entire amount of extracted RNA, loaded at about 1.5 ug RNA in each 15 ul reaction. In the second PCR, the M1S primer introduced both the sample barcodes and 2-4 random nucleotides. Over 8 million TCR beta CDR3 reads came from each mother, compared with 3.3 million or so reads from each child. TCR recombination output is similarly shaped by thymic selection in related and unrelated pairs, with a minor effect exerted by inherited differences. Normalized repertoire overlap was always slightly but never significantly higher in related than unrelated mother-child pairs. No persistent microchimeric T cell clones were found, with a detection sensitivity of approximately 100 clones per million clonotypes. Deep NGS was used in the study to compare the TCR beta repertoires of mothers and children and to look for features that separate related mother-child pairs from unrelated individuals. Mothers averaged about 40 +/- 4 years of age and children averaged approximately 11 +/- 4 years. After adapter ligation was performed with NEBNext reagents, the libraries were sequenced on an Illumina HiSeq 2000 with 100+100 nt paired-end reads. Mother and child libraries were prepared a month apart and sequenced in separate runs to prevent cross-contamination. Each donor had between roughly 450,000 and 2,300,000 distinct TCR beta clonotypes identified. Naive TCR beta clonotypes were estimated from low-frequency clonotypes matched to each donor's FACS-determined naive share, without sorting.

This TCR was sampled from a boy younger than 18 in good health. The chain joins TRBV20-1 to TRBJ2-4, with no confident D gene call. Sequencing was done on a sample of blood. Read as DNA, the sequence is TGCAGTGCTACCCAGATAGCCAAAAACATTCAGTACTTC. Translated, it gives CSATQIAKNIQYF.